Listed here are 17 T cell receptor beta chains from one sample, sequenced in a study of shared clonotypes between healthy human individuals. The naive CD8 subset, CD45RO-negative cells positively selected for CCR7, excluded terminally differentiated effector memory CD45RA+ cells. The table came from immunoSEQ multiplex PCR; TCRdb's copy has only in-frame clones and leaves some out. The sample has some 630,000 clones, 95% to 96% seen once. Sequenced material: naive CD8+ T cells sorted from blood. These receptors all stem from a woman aged 25 to 39 in good health.

V is TRBV7-9 and J is TRBJ1-1; unclear D gene. Trimming took off 5 bases at V and 4 bases at J, with 11 bases between the two ends. The CDR3 contains 13 residues. From germline, CDR1 is SEHNR and CDR2 FQNEAQ (reference sequence). The CDR3 DNA sequence: TGTGCCAGCAGCCCACCGTGGAGCACTGAAGCTTTCTTT. It codes for CASSPPWSTEAFF.

This clone was seen only once. V and J are TRBV6-5 and TRBJ2-2; 8 bases are a match to TRBD2. Germline V lookup: CDR1 MNHEY, CDR2 SVGAGI. The CDR3 totals 12 residues. CDR3 residues: CATGGDFGELFF. The CDR3 DNA is TGTGCTACCGGGGGGGATTTCGGGGAGCTGTTTTTT.

The rearrangement links TRBV2 to TRBJ2-3; a weak D match, TRBD2 (5 bases). This CDR3 spans 18 amino acids. Trimming took 5 bases from V and 0 from J, leaving 21 bases between them. From germline, CDR1 is SNHLY and CDR2 FYNNEI. The CDR3 is CASSPLPRPGTSTDTQYF. The CDR3 DNA reads as TGTGCCAGCAGTCCCCTACCCCGACCGGGAACTAGCACAGATACGCAGTATTTT.

This chain joins TRBV27 and TRBJ1-5, with a tentative D call TRBD1 (5 bases). Trimming removed 4 bases at V and 6 bases at J, with 13 bases between. This CDR3 contains 14 residues. Germline CDR1 MNHEY, CDR2 SMNVEV (reference sequence). Here the CDR3 reads CASSSSRGIQPQHF. Here the CDR3 DNA reads TGTGCCAGCAGTTCCTCGAGGGGAATTCAGCCCCAGCATTTT.

Concerning this clone itself: Additional DNA sequences in this sample encode the identical CDR3. The rearrangement joins TRBV19 to TRBJ2-7, with TRBD1 identical over 7 bases. Germline-derived CDR1 and CDR2 are LNHDA and SQIVND (reference sequence). V dropped 6 bases and J dropped 2; count of bases not matched to a gene: 7. CDR3 size: 14 residues. CDR3 DNA sequence: TGTGCCAGTAGCCCGGGACAGATTACCTACGAGCAGTACTTC. It translates to CASSPGQITYEQYF.

This clone appeared a single time. The chain uses TRBV15 and TRBJ1-5; 8 positions match TRBD1. The CDR3 has 17 amino acids. J gave up 1 base and V 3 bases, and 8 bases lay outside the gene matches. CDR1 and CDR2 from the germline V gene are LNHNV and YYDKDF (reference sequence). The CDR3 loop reads CATSRDRAAESNQPQHF. As DNA, the CDR3 is TGTGCCACCAGCAGGGACAGGGCGGCGGAAAGCAATCAGCCCCAGCATTTT.

The chain carries TRBV2 and TRBJ2-6, with 7 nucleotides matching TRBD1. Germline lookup yields CDR1 SNHLY and CDR2 FYNNEI. The CDR3 consists of 17 residues. V shed 11 bases and J 0 bases; nucleotides not matched to a gene: 13. This CDR3 reads CAVKGTDRHSGANVLTF. The CDR3 region has the DNA TGTGCCGTCAAGGGGACAGACAGACACTCTGGGGCCAACGTCCTGACTTTC.

This clone has a single count. V and J are TRBV6-5 and TRBJ2-7; D may match TRBD1 or TRBD2 (5 bases each). Germline values: CDR1 MNHEY, CDR2 SVGAGI. The CDR3 covers 13 residues. Trimming removed 2 bases from V and 3 bases from J, with 8 bases in between. The CDR3 DNA reads as TGTGCCAGCAGTTACGGGACCCTCTACGAGCAGTACTTC. Translated, it gives CASSYGTLYEQYF.

The chain employs TRBV7-9 and TRBJ2-1, with 8 bases lining up with TRBD2. CDR1 is SEHNR, CDR2 FQNEAQ, per germline (reference sequence). The CDR3 sequence is 14 residues long. With V trimmed by 3 bases and J by 9 bases, 7 bases remained unmatched. The CDR3 spells CASSFPREGVEQFF. CDR3 in DNA: TGTGCCAGCAGCTTTCCCCGGGAGGGCGTTGAGCAGTTCTTC. The full variable domain, with the rest looked up from reference TRBV7-9 and TRBJ2-1, is DTGVSQNPRHKITKRGQNVTFRCDPISEHNRLYWYRQTLGQGPEFLTYFQNEAQLEKSRLLSDRFSAERPKGSFSTLEIQRTEQGDSAMYLCASSFPREGVEQFFGPGTRLTVL.

The chain joins TRBV7-8 to TRBJ2-7, with 7 bases fitting TRBD2. The length of the CDR3 is 15 residues. CDR1 is SGHVS and CDR2 is FQNEAQ in the germline V gene. V gave up 4 bases and J gave up 3 bases; unmatched junction bases: 9. CDR3 sequence: CASSSGPSGGYEQYF. For the CDR3, the DNA is TGTGCCAGCAGCTCGGGACCGTCGGGAGGCTACGAGCAGTACTTC.

CDR3 sequence (DNA): TGCGCCAGCGTTGGGGAACAGTCTAACACTGAAGCTTTCTTT. This codes for CASVGEQSNTEAFF. V is TRBV10-2 and J is TRBJ1-1; D is unclear. With 8 bases removed from V and 2 bases from J, the gap between germline ends came to 15 bases. The CDR3 consists of 14 residues. Germline loops: CDR1 WSHSY, CDR2 SAAADI.

The CDR3 reads CASSPWTSGSEQYF. The DNA of the CDR3 is TGTGCCAGTAGTCCCTGGACTAGCGGGAGCGAGCAGTACTTC. The chain carries TRBV19 and TRBJ2-7, with 13 bases matching TRBD2. This CDR3 is 14 amino acids long. With V trimmed by 5 bases and J by 6 bases, 4 bases remained unmatched. Germline V gene sequence: CDR1 LNHDA, CDR2 SQIVND (reference sequence).

The J gene is TRBJ2-3, the V gene TRBV7-9, with unresolved D. The CDR3 loop spans 14 amino acids. The germline V gene encodes CDR1 SEHNR and CDR2 FQNEAQ (reference sequence). Trimming removed 5 bases from V and 2 bases from J, with 11 bases in between. For the CDR3, the DNA is TGTGCCAGCAGCCCGGCGGCCTACACAGATACGCAGTATTTT. Translated: CASSPAAYTDTQYF.

V and J are TRBV19 and TRBJ2-1; possibly TRBD1 for D (5 bases). This CDR3 region has 15 residues. Trimming removed 5 bases from V and 8 bases from J, with 19 bases in between. Germline-derived CDR1 and CDR2 are LNHDA and SQIVND (reference sequence). CDR3: CASSDGFRGFHEQFF. The CDR3 nucleotides are TGTGCCAGTAGTGATGGGTTTAGGGGATTCCATGAGCAGTTCTTC.

V is TRBV28 and J is TRBJ1-2, with D perhaps TRBD1 (5 bases). V was cut by 2 bases and J by 2 bases, with 6 bases left in between. The CDR3 is 13 amino acids. Germline values: CDR1 MDHEN, CDR2 SYDVKM. The CDR3 sequence: CASSLGGNYGYTF. The CDR3 nucleotides read TGTGCCAGCAGTTTAGGGGGGAACTATGGCTACACCTTC.

The chain carries TRBV6-5 and TRBJ2-4; 7 bases agree with TRBD1. Trimming took 6 bases from V and 10 from J; bases not matched to a gene: 9. Germline CDR1 is MNHEY and CDR2 is SVGAGI. There are 13 residues in the CDR3. CDR3 sequence (DNA): TGTGCCAGCAGCCAACACGCGACAGGGATTCAGTACTTC. It is translated as CASSQHATGIQYF.

The chain carries TRBV2 and TRBJ2-4; 9 bases are a match to TRBD2. This CDR3 is built from 15 residues. CDR1 is SNHLY and CDR2 is FYNNEI in the germline V gene. Trimming cost V 8 bases and J 0 bases; bases outside gene matches: 5. CDR3 sequence: CASQLAGGAKNIQYF. The CDR3 DNA reads as TGTGCCAGCCAACTAGCGGGTGGAGCCAAAAACATTCAGTACTTC.